Shown below are 27 T cell receptor beta chains from a single sample sequenced in a study of blood T cell repertoires in COVID-19 (dated by TCRdb to the early 2020s). Library construction relied on the immunoSEQ multiplex PCR assay. Drawn from immuneACCESS, this table holds only the in-frame rearrangements with V and J called that TCRdb kept. Clones are partly lost; checked studies trace under half to an unresolved V gene and leave the rest unexplained. The sample records 90,000 to 120,000 clones, approximately 83% of which are singletons. The ten largest clones represent more than 3% of the sample. The sequenced material came from peripheral blood. Source of these receptors: a woman older than 75 with active or convalescent COVID-19.

The V and J genes are TRBV19 and TRBJ1-1; D not resolved. The CDR3 extends over 15 amino acids. V lost 10 bases and J 1 base, leaving 19 bases between the germline ends. From germline, CDR1 is LNHDA and CDR2 SQIVND (reference sequence). CDR3 residues: CATKYQDGENTEAFF. CDR3 in DNA: TGTGCCACCAAATACCAAGACGGGGAGAACACTGAAGCTTTCTTT.

The chain recombines TRBV5-1 with TRBJ2-2; 9 bases are a match to TRBD2. V lost 4 bases, J lost 6 bases, and 7 bases stayed unmatched. In germline, CDR1 is SGHRS, CDR2 YFSETQ. This CDR3 comprises 15 residues. As DNA, the CDR3 is TGCGCCAGCAGCCGGGAAGTAGCGGGGGCCGGGGAGCTGTTTTTT. Protein product: CASSREVAGAGELFF.

In this sample, this clone turned up once. The chain recombines TRBV6-2 or TRBV6-3 with TRBJ1-1; the D gene is possibly TRBD1 (6 bases). Germline-derived CDR1 and CDR2 are MNHEY and SVGEGT. The V end lost 2 bases, the J end lost 3 bases, and 13 bases lay between the germline ends. The CDR3 is 15 amino acids. This CDR3 is CASSYQGYGYTEAFF. CDR3 DNA: TGTGCCAGCAGTTACCAGGGGTATGGGTACACTGAAGCTTTCTTT.

J is TRBJ1-2 and V is TRBV9, with D unresolved. The germline V gene has CDR1 SGDLS and CDR2 YYNGEE. The CDR3 spans 15 residues. Trimming cost V 0 bases and J 8 bases, with 17 bases left between them. The CDR3 region is CASSVEGWAGGGYTF. In nucleotides, the CDR3 is TGTGCCAGCAGCGTAGAAGGTTGGGCGGGAGGAGGCTACACCTTC.

The chain employs TRBV25-1 and TRBJ1-1; perhaps TRBD1 as D (5 bases). With 0 bases removed from V and 10 bases from J, the gap between germline ends came to 15 bases. Germline loops: CDR1 MGHDK, CDR2 SYGVNS. The CDR3 totals 14 residues. The CDR3 DNA follows: TGTGCCAGCAGTGAATATTTGGGGCGCCACGCAGCTTTCTTT. It encodes CASSEYLGRHAAFF.

V usage is TRBV5-6 and J usage is TRBJ1-5; D is possibly TRBD1 (5 bases). The CDR3 loop spans 15 amino acids. Trimming left V 0 bases short and J 0 bases short, with 7 bases between. Germline V gives CDR1 SGHDT, CDR2 YYEEEE. CDR3 loop: CASSLGTYSNQPQHF. CDR3 bases: TGTGCCAGCAGCTTGGGGACATATAGCAATCAGCCCCAGCATTTT.

The genes are TRBV5-1 and TRBJ2-1, with TRBD2 matching over 12 bases. This CDR3 is 15 amino acids long. Trimming removed 0 bases from V and 7 bases from J; junction bases left unmatched: 2. CDR1 and CDR2 from the germline V gene are SGHRS and YFSETQ. CDR3 sequence: CASSLGLAGVNEQFF. CDR3 in DNA: TGCGCCAGCAGCTTGGGACTAGCGGGGGTTAATGAGCAGTTCTTC.

In DNA form, the CDR3 reads TGTGCCAGCAGGGAGCGGGAGAATACCGGGGAGCTGTTTTTT. It specifies CASRERENTGELFF. The chain combines TRBV9 with TRBJ2-2; 8 bases line up with TRBD2. J lost 5 bases, V lost 5 bases, and 5 bases had no gene match. CDR1 and CDR2 from the germline V gene are SGDLS and YYNGEE. This CDR3 comprises 14 residues.

The chain joins TRBV6-1 to TRBJ1-6; a weak D match, TRBD1 (6 bases). Trimming removed 3 bases at V and 10 bases at J, with 13 bases between. The CDR3 is made up of 14 amino acids. Germline loops: CDR1 MNHNS, CDR2 SASEGT. CDR3 DNA: TGTGCCAGCAGTGAGGGGGCCTTGGGATCACCCCTCCACTTT. Its protein is CASSEGALGSPLHF.

The V gene is TRBV10-2, the J gene TRBJ1-1; 7 bases fit TRBD1. The germline V gene has CDR1 WSHSY and CDR2 SAAADI. J was trimmed by 2 bases and V by 6 bases; bases with no gene match: 3. The CDR3 sequence is 13 residues long. The CDR3 region has the DNA TGCGCCAGCAGGGCAGGGGGTAACACTGAAGCTTTCTTT. It is translated as CASRAGGNTEAFF.

The genes are TRBV7-2 and TRBJ1-2; 9 positions agree with TRBD1. Unmatched junction bases numbered 6, after V lost 8 bases and J lost 2 bases. Germline V gene lookup returns CDR1 SGHTA and CDR2 FQGNSA. The CDR3 consists of 14 residues. The CDR3 loop is CASRPGTGNYGYTF. In DNA form, the CDR3 reads TGTGCCAGCCGTCCCGGGACAGGGAACTATGGCTACACCTTC.

V is TRBV5-1 and J is TRBJ2-7; 12 positions match TRBD1. Trimming at V came to 3 bases and at J to 5 bases, leaving 3 bases not matched to a gene. CDR1 SGHRS and CDR2 YFSETQ come from the germline V gene. The CDR3 extends over 14 amino acids. CDR3 protein: CASSSGTGGHEQYF. DNA of the CDR3: TGCGCCAGCAGCTCCGGGACAGGGGGCCACGAGCAGTACTTC.

This clone has only a few counts. The chain recombines TRBV18 with TRBJ2-7; D uncertain. CDR3 length equals 13 residues. CDR1 and CDR2 (germline): KGHSH, LQKENI. The V end lost 3 bases, the J end lost 2 bases, and 8 bases lay between the germline ends. The CDR3 sequence: CASSPYETYEQYF. The CDR3 nucleotides are TGTGCCAGCTCACCCTACGAGACCTACGAGCAGTACTTC. Variable domain in full (rest from reference TRBV18 and TRBJ2-7): NAGVMQNPRHLVRRRGQEARLRCSPMKGHSHVYWYRQLPEEGLKFMVYLQKENIIDESGMPKERFSAEFPKEGPSILRIQQVVRGDSAAYFCASSPYETYEQYFGPGTRLTVT.

About this clone itself: Other DNA sequences in this specimen translate into the identical CDR3. The gene calls are TRBV2 and TRBJ1-1; 7 positions match TRBD1. The CDR3 runs to 13 residues. Germline CDR1 is SNHLY and CDR2 is FYNNEI. V gave up 5 bases and J gave up 1 base; unmatched junction bases: 1. The CDR3 nucleotides read TGTGCCAGCAGTCAGGGGGAGAACACTGAAGCTTTCTTT. Its protein is CASSQGENTEAFF.

The V and J genes are TRBV28 and TRBJ2-2; 9 bases line up with TRBD2. This CDR3 region has 16 residues. After removal of 6 bases from V and 5 bases from J, the junction contained 10 bases not matched to a gene. Looked up from germline, CDR1 is MDHEN and CDR2 is SYDVKM. The CDR3 reads CASRTVGLARTGELFF. The DNA for the CDR3 is TGTGCCAGCAGAACGGTCGGACTAGCGAGAACCGGGGAGCTGTTTTTT.

The V call is TRBV7-2, the J call TRBJ2-7, with TRBD2 identical over 8 bases. The CDR3 extends over 16 amino acids. V gave up 5 bases and J gave up 7 bases; unmatched junction bases: 16. The germline CDR1 and CDR2 sequences are SGHTA and FQGNSA. The CDR3 spells CASSGRVGAGEGEQYF. DNA for the CDR3: TGTGCCAGCAGCGGCCGGGTAGGAGCGGGAGAAGGGGAGCAGTACTTC.

The chain has TRBV27 and TRBJ1-6; the D is unclear. The ends were cut back, 9 bases at V and 8 bases at J, with 8 bases in the middle. The germline V gene has CDR1 MNHEY and CDR2 SMNVEV (reference sequence). The CDR3 consists of 11 residues. The CDR3 is CARTGYSPLHF. The CDR3, as DNA: TGTGCCAGAACTGGTTATTCACCCCTCCACTTT.

This rearrangement joins TRBV15 to TRBJ2-5; TRBD1 might be the D (5 bases). V was shortened by 3 bases and J by 5 bases, with 10 bases between the two germline ends. CDR1 is LNHNV and CDR2 is YYDKDF in the germline V gene (reference sequence). CDR3 length: 13 amino acids. The DNA of the CDR3 is TGTGCCACCAGCAGCTCTTACAGGGAGACCCAGTACTTC. Translation gives CATSSSYRETQYF.

The V gene is TRBV4-2, the J gene TRBJ2-5; 9 positions match TRBD2. There are 19 residues in the CDR3. The ends lost 1 base at V and 6 bases at J; junction bases unmatched: 18. Looked up from germline, CDR1 is LGHNA and CDR2 is YNFKEQ. DNA of the CDR3: TGTGCCAGCAGCCAAGTTTCATTGGCGGGAGGGCCGTTTTTAAAGACCCAGTACTTC. It is translated as CASSQVSLAGGPFLKTQYF.

This sequence joins TRBV10-3 and TRBJ1-4; the D gene is possibly TRBD1 (6 bases). Trimming shortened V by 3 bases and J by 2 bases, and 10 bases separated the two germline ends. From germline, CDR1 is ENHRY and CDR2 SYGVKD. CDR3 length equals 15 residues. The CDR3 DNA reads TGTGCCATCAGTGATGAGGGGGGGACTAATGAAAAACTGTTTTTT. Translated, it gives CAISDEGGTNEKLFF.

The J gene is TRBJ2-2, the V gene TRBV5-1, with TRBD1 matching 8 bases. The CDR3 length is 16 residues. Per the germline V gene, CDR1 is SGHRS and CDR2 is YFSETQ. The V segment lost 1 base and the J segment 4 bases; nucleotides outside the gene matches: 6. CDR3 amino acids: CASSLQGQVTTGELFF. In nucleotides, the CDR3 is TGCGCCAGCAGCTTGCAGGGACAGGTAACCACCGGGGAGCTGTTTTTT.

V is TRBV10-3 and J is TRBJ1-6; D not certain. The CDR3 extends over 13 amino acids. The germline CDR1 and CDR2 sequences are ENHRY and SYGVKD. V lost 3 bases to trimming and J lost 10 bases, with 10 bases between them. The CDR3 nucleotides are TGTGCCATCAGTGAAGTAGGAGTGTCACCCCTCCACTTT. It encodes CAISEVGVSPLHF.

This chain links TRBV28 with TRBJ2-5; a weak D match, TRBD1 (6 bases). The germline V gene encodes CDR1 MDHEN and CDR2 SYDVKM. Trimming took 6 bases from V and 5 from J, leaving 22 bases between them. This CDR3 is built from 16 residues. The CDR3 DNA follows: TGTGCCAGCAGGGGACAAGGGCGCGGCGTGGGGGAGACCCAGTACTTC. This sequence encodes CASRGQGRGVGETQYF.

A note on this clone: Germline and junction disagree at one end, which may indicate a read error. The rearrangement links TRBV7-7 to TRBJ1-5, with TRBD1 matching 8 bases. Germline V gives CDR1 SSHAT, CDR2 FNYEAQ (reference sequence). The CDR3 runs to 16 residues. CDR3 in amino acids: CASSSTGGLINQPQHF. CDR3 nucleotide sequence: TGTGCTAGCAGTTCCACAGGGGGACTAATTAATCAGCCCCAGCATTTT.

This chain uses TRBV2 with TRBJ1-6, with 8 bases matching TRBD1. V trimming: 2 bases; J trimming: 9 bases; junction bases outside the gene matches: 6. The CDR3 totals 15 residues. CDR1 is SNHLY and CDR2 is FYNNEI in the germline V gene. This CDR3 is CASSESAGGGSPLHF. The DNA for the CDR3 is TGTGCCAGCAGTGAATCAGCAGGGGGCGGTTCACCCCTCCACTTT.

The V call is TRBV19, the J call TRBJ1-5; D might be TRBD1 (6 bases). Germline CDR1 reads LNHDA; CDR2 reads SQIVND (reference sequence). CDR3 size: 15 residues. Trimming cost V 2 bases and J 2 bases, with 10 bases left between them. CDR3 bases: TGTGCCAGTAGTATAAGGGACATTGGCAATCAGCCCCAGCATTTT. This codes for CASSIRDIGNQPQHF.

This clone showed up just a few times. The CDR3 is CATSGAGGWTQYF. The CDR3, as DNA: TGTGCCACCAGTGGTGCCGGAGGGTGGACCCAGTACTTC. This chain joins TRBV24-1 and TRBJ2-5, with a possible D match to TRBD2 (6 bases). The V and J ends lost 5 bases and 7 bases respectively, with 13 bases between them. The CDR3 consists of 13 residues. CDR1 is KGHDR, CDR2 SFDVKD, per germline.